These 27 T cell receptor beta chains came from one sample sequenced in a study of blood T cell repertoires in COVID-19. The data were produced by immunoSEQ multiplex PCR, yet TCRdb's version contains in-frame clones alone and is incomplete. This sample has 150,000 to 180,000 clones, with approximately 90% found just once. Sequencing was done on a sample of peripheral blood. These receptors were taken from a woman in her thirties or forties with acute or convalescent COVID-19.

Details on this clone: The junction and the germline gene differ at one end; a read error may be behind it. The gene calls are TRBV27 and TRBJ2-7; the D gene is possibly TRBD1 (6 bases). The CDR3 spans 15 residues. Germline V gene sequence: CDR1 MNHEY, CDR2 SMNVEV (reference sequence). The CDR3 sequence: CASSLNQGSSNEQYF. Here the CDR3 DNA reads TGTGCCAGCAGCTTAAACCAGGGGAGCTCCAACGAGCAGTACTTC.

This sequence joins TRBV9 and TRBJ1-1, with 7 nucleotides matching TRBD1. This CDR3 region has 15 residues. V dropped 3 bases and J dropped 1; count of bases not matched to a gene: 6. Germline loops: CDR1 SGDLS, CDR2 YYNGEE. In nucleotides, the CDR3 is TGTGCCAGCAGCGCCTCGGGACAGAGGAACACTGAAGCTTTCTTT. Encoded protein: CASSASGQRNTEAFF.

The CDR3 sequence: CASSFRTGGNTGELFF. CDR3 coding DNA: TGTGCCAGCAGCTTTCGGACAGGAGGGAACACCGGGGAGCTGTTTTTT. The gene calls are TRBV7-6 and TRBJ2-2, with 7 bases that match TRBD1. This CDR3 has 16 amino acids. After removal of 3 bases from V and 1 base from J, the junction contained 5 bases not matched to a gene. CDR1 and CDR2 (germline): SGHVS, FNYEAQ.

The V call is TRBV4-1, the J call TRBJ2-2; D perhaps matches TRBD1 (6 bases). This CDR3 is 16 amino acids long. Trimming removed 3 bases from V and 2 bases from J, with 13 bases in between. Germline lookup yields CDR1 MGHRA and CDR2 YSYEKL. CDR3 loop: CASSHGRDINTGELFF. The CDR3 DNA is TGCGCCAGCAGCCACGGACGGGACATAAACACCGGGGAGCTGTTTTTT.

The V gene is TRBV19, the J gene TRBJ2-5; the D gene is possibly TRBD1 (5 bases). The germline V gene has CDR1 LNHDA and CDR2 SQIVND (reference sequence). The CDR3 spans 14 residues. V lost 3 bases to trimming and J lost 3 bases, with 11 bases between them. DNA of the CDR3: TGTGCCAGTAGTATCAGGGTGACAGAAGAGACCCAGTACTTC. It is translated as CASSIRVTEETQYF. Supplemented by reference TRBV19 and TRBJ2-5, the full variable domain reads DGGITQSPKYLFRKEGQNVTLSCEQNLNHDAMYWYRQDPGQGLRLIYYSQIVNDFQKGDIAEGYSVSREKKESFPLTVTSAQKNPTAFYLCASSIRVTEETQYFGPGTRLLVL.

The chain couples TRBV2 to TRBJ2-2; tentatively, D is TRBD2 (5 bases). Trimming took 6 bases from V and 0 from J, leaving 11 bases between them. CDR3 size: 15 residues. The germline gives CDR1 SNHLY, CDR2 FYNNEI. The CDR3 here is CASSADFPNTGELFF. The DNA of the CDR3 is TGTGCCAGCAGCGCGGACTTTCCGAACACCGGGGAGCTGTTTTTT.

The chain couples TRBV19 to TRBJ1-6, with D possibly matching TRBD1 (6 bases). The V and J ends lost 9 bases and 7 bases respectively, with 13 bases between them. The CDR3 loop spans 13 amino acids. Germline V gives CDR1 LNHDA, CDR2 SQIVND (reference sequence). For the CDR3, the DNA is TGTGCCAGCGGTGGGCAGGGGAATTCACCCCTCCACTTT. Its protein is CASGGQGNSPLHF. The whole variable domain, filled in from reference TRBV19 and TRBJ1-6, reads DGGITQSPKYLFRKEGQNVTLSCEQNLNHDAMYWYRQDPGQGLRLIYYSQIVNDFQKGDIAEGYSVSREKKESFPLTVTSAQKNPTAFYLCASGGQGNSPLHFGNGTRLTVT.

The chain has TRBV25-1 and TRBJ2-1, with a tentative D call TRBD1 (6 bases). Germline loops: CDR1 MGHDK, CDR2 SYGVNS. Trimming stripped 8 bases from V and 8 bases from J, with 10 bases between. There are 11 residues in the CDR3. The chain's CDR3 is CASAGVDEQFF. CDR3 in DNA: TGTGCCAGCGCAGGGGTTGATGAGCAGTTCTTC.

V gene TRBV21-1 combines with J gene TRBJ2-2; the tabulated D call, TRBD2, remains unverified against the DNA. TRBV21-1 is an annotated pseudogene. This CDR3 comprises 15 residues. The CDR3 loop is CASNGGGEPTGELFF. The DNA for the CDR3 is TGTGCCAGCAACGGGGGAGGGGAGCCCACCGGGGAGCTGTTTTTT.

V usage is TRBV27 and J usage is TRBJ2-3; possibly TRBD2 for D (6 bases). This CDR3 comprises 15 residues. Germline V gene lookup returns CDR1 MNHEY and CDR2 SMNVEV (reference sequence). V gave up 4 bases and J gave up 4 bases, with 15 bases separating them. CDR3 residues: CASSSRLELADTQYF. Written as DNA, the CDR3 is TGTGCCAGCAGTTCGCGACTAGAGCTCGCAGATACGCAGTATTTT.

The rearrangement uses TRBV7-2 and TRBJ2-2; TRBD2 matches at 7 bases. Germline loops: CDR1 SGHTA, CDR2 FQGNSA. CDR3 length equals 15 residues. The V segment lost 4 bases and the J segment 4 bases; nucleotides outside the gene matches: 6. In DNA, the CDR3 is TGTGCCAGCAGCTATAGCGGGTGGATCACCGGGGAGCTGTTTTTT. This codes for CASSYSGWITGELFF.

The rearrangement links TRBV10-3 to TRBJ1-5, with D perhaps matching TRBD1 (5 bases). The CDR3 length is 15 residues. Trimming shortened V by 0 bases and J by 4 bases, and 10 bases separated the two germline ends. Germline CDR1 ENHRY, CDR2 SYGVKD. CDR3 sequence reads: CAISESQGLNQPQHF. DNA of the CDR3: TGTGCCATCAGTGAGTCGCAGGGATTGAATCAGCCCCAGCATTTT.

This chain connects TRBV3-1 (or the pseudogene TRBV3-2) to TRBJ2-4; D is uncertain. Trimming left V 4 bases short and J 0 bases short, with 7 bases between. CDR1 and CDR2 from the germline V gene are LGHDT and YNNKEL (reference sequence). CDR3 size: 14 residues. The CDR3 region has the DNA TGTGCCAGCAGCCCCCCCCAAGCCAAAAACATTCAGTACTTC. Amino acid sequence: CASSPPQAKNIQYF.

This clone was counted ten times or more. The chain recombines TRBV27 with TRBJ2-3; 8 positions match TRBD2. The junction had 6 bases not matched to a gene; V was cut back by 6 bases and J by 1 base. This CDR3 is built from 15 residues. Germline V gene lookup returns CDR1 MNHEY and CDR2 SMNVEV (reference sequence). The CDR3 loop is CASSRLASGTDTQYF. The CDR3 DNA reads TGTGCCAGCAGCAGACTAGCGTCTGGCACAGATACGCAGTATTTT.

The chain has TRBV2 and TRBJ2-1; 7 nucleotides line up with TRBD1. This CDR3 has 13 residues. V lost 7 bases and J lost 5; bases outside the gene matches: 5. Germline assignment: CDR1 SNHLY and CDR2 FYNNEI. CDR3 coding DNA: TGTGCCAGCATTCAAGACAGGGACAATGAGCAGTTCTTC. Translation gives CASIQDRDNEQFF.

V gene TRBV5-6 combines with J gene TRBJ2-1; 16 bases agree with TRBD2. CDR1 and CDR2 (germline): SGHDT, YYEEEE. The CDR3 consists of 15 residues. V dropped 4 bases and J dropped 15; count of bases not matched to a gene: 10. CDR3 sequence: CASSGPGLAGGLWFF. For the CDR3, the DNA is TGTGCCAGCAGCGGACCGGGACTAGCGGGGGGGCTCTGGTTCTTC.

The CDR3 here is CASSRSEFYEQYF. For the CDR3, the DNA is TGTGCCAGCAGCCGCAGCGAATTCTACGAGCAGTACTTC. The chain joins TRBV6-5 to TRBJ2-7; D is undetermined. The length of the CDR3 is 13 residues. V shed 6 bases and J shed 3 bases, with 12 bases lying between them. Germline values: CDR1 MNHEY, CDR2 SVGAGI.

The J gene is TRBJ2-1, the V gene TRBV6-2 or TRBV6-3, with 8 bases identical to TRBD1. The CDR3 is made up of 15 amino acids. Losses at the gene ends were 2 bases for V and 7 bases for J; bases not matched to a gene: 7. Germline assignment: CDR1 MNHEY and CDR2 SVGEGT. The CDR3 region has the DNA TGTGCCAGCAGTTACCGTCAGGGGGCTACTAATGAGCAGTTCTTC. As protein: CASSYRQGATNEQFF.

CDR3 nucleotide sequence: TGTGCCAGCAGCTTAGACGCAGGGGCTGGAGATACGCAGTATTTT. As protein: CASSLDAGAGDTQYF. This chain uses TRBV7-9 with TRBJ2-3; maybe TRBD1 (6 bases). Trimming shortened V by 1 base and J by 5 bases, and 13 bases separated the two germline ends. Germline V gives CDR1 SEHNR, CDR2 FQNEAQ (reference sequence). The CDR3 extends over 15 amino acids.

This chain joins TRBV29-1 and TRBJ1-5; possible D gene TRBD1, 5 bases. The germline V and J ends were trimmed by 6 bases and 4 bases, with 13 bases remaining between them. This CDR3 spans 13 amino acids. Germline loops: CDR1 SQVTM, CDR2 ANQGSEA. The CDR3 loop is CSVGFGGNQPQHF. The CDR3 DNA is TGCAGCGTAGGTTTCGGGGGAAATCAGCCCCAGCATTTT.

This rearrangement joins TRBV14 to TRBJ2-1, with 8 bases matching TRBD2. J lost 1 base, V lost 1 base, and 3 bases had no gene match. CDR3 length: 16 amino acids. The germline gives CDR1 SGHDN, CDR2 FVKESK. As DNA, the CDR3 is TGTGCCAGCAGCCAAGTAGCGGGGTCATCCTACAATGAGCAGTTCTTC. Its translation is CASSQVAGSSYNEQFF.

V and J are TRBV25-1 and TRBJ1-1, with 9 bases lining up with TRBD1. The ends lost 5 bases at V and 5 bases at J; junction bases unmatched: 6. Looked up from germline, CDR1 is MGHDK and CDR2 is SYGVNS. CDR3 length: 14 residues. CDR3 nucleotide sequence: TGTGCCAGCAGTCGGGACAGGGAATCAACTGAAGCTTTCTTT. This encodes CASSRDRESTEAFF.

V usage is TRBV18 and J usage is TRBJ2-7; D is possibly TRBD1 (6 bases). CDR3 length: 12 residues. The germline CDR1 and CDR2 sequences are KGHSH and LQKENI. Trimming took 5 bases from V and 4 from J, leaving 9 bases between them. The chain's CDR3 is CASSFQGYEQYF. CDR3 in DNA: TGTGCCAGCTCATTCCAGGGGTACGAGCAGTACTTC.

The chain uses TRBV12-3 or TRBV12-4 and TRBJ1-2, with D perhaps TRBD1 (6 bases). V was pared by 6 bases and J by 6 bases, with 14 bases between. The length of the CDR3 is 13 residues. CDR3 nucleotides: TGTGCCAGCAGCGAAAATCAGGGGAATGGCTACACCTTC. It encodes CASSENQGNGYTF.

As DNA, the CDR3 is TGTGCCATCAGAATCCCGGGATTGTACGAGCAGTACTTC. It codes for CAIRIPGLYEQYF. The rearrangement links TRBV10-3 to TRBJ2-7; TRBD2 is a possible D gene (5 bases). The V gene's germline CDR1 is ENHRY and CDR2 SYGVKD. The CDR3 runs to 13 residues. Trimming removed 6 bases at V and 4 bases at J, with 13 bases between.

The chain couples TRBV18 to TRBJ1-5; D is undetermined. Germline V gene sequence: CDR1 KGHSH, CDR2 LQKENI. The ends were cut back, 6 bases at V and 0 bases at J, with 9 bases in the middle. This CDR3 contains 14 residues. This CDR3 reads CASSPSYSNQPQHF. In nucleotides, the CDR3 is TGTGCCAGCTCGCCATCTTATAGCAATCAGCCCCAGCATTTT.

The chain couples TRBV5-1 to TRBJ2-5; the match to TRBD1 covers 7 bases. The V gene's germline CDR1 is SGHRS and CDR2 YFSETQ. The V gene end was trimmed by 0 bases and the J gene end by 7 bases; junction bases not matched to a gene: 9. CDR3 size: 15 residues. CDR3 DNA: TGCGCCAGCAGCTTGGCGGTCGAGGGGGCCCTGACCCAGTACTTC. Translation gives CASSLAVEGALTQYF.